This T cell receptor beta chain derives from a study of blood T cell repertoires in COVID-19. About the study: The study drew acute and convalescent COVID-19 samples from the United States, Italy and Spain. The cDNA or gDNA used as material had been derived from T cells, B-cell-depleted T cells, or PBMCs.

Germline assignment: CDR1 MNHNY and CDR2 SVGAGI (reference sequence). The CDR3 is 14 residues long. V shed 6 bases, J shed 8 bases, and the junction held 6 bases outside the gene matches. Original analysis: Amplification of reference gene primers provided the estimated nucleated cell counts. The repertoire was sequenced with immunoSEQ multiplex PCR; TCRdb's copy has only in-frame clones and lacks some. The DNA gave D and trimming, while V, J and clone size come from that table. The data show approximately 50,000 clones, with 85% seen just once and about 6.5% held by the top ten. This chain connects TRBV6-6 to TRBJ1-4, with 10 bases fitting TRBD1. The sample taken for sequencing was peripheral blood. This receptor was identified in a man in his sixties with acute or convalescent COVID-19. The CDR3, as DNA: TGTGCCAGCAGCAGACAGGGGGCGAGGGAAAAACTGTTTTTT. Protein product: CASSRQGAREKLFF.